These 7 T cell receptor beta chains share one sample of origin, sequenced in a study of cytomegalovirus exposure and HLA in healthy donors (dated by TCRdb to about 2017). The library was made by the immunoSEQ multiplex PCR assay. For the multiplex PCR, a mixture combining 60 forward primers for TCR Vbeta segments and 13 reverse primers for TCR Jbeta segments was used. In TCRdb, the immuneACCESS table is reduced to in-frame sequences with V and J assigned. These tables do not hold every clone; where another copy was compared, an unresolved V gene accounts for under half, and the others remain unexplained. In all, the sample holds under 140,000 clones, and over 60% of those were seen once. Together, the top ten hold around 2.9% of the sample. Sequencing was done on a sample of PBMCs. These receptors all stem from a woman aged 60-75 years in good health and CMV-seropositive.

The gene calls are TRBV30 and TRBJ2-1, with a weak D call TRBD1 (6 bases). Trimming stripped 0 bases from V and 6 bases from J, with 6 bases between. The CDR3 loop spans 12 amino acids. Per the germline V gene, CDR1 is GTSNPN and CDR2 is SVGIG (reference sequence). Here the CDR3 DNA reads TGTGCCTGGAGTGTACAGGGCAATGAGCAGTTCTTC. It specifies CAWSVQGNEQFF.

The rearrangement joins TRBV5-6 to TRBJ1-4; 10 bases are shared with TRBD1. Germline V lookup: CDR1 SGHDT, CDR2 YYEEEE. J gave up 8 bases and V 4 bases, and 8 bases lay outside the gene matches. This CDR3 is built from 15 residues. The CDR3 DNA reads TGTGCCAGCAGCATCCGACAGGGGGCTAGGGAAAAACTGTTTTTT. It yields the protein CASSIRQGAREKLFF.

For this clone: The identical CDR3 is also encoded by other nucleotide sequences in the sample. The gene calls are TRBV7-9 and TRBJ2-3; TRBD2 is a possible D gene (5 bases). Per the germline V gene, CDR1 is SEHNR and CDR2 is FQNEAQ (reference sequence). Trimming took off 5 bases at V and 0 bases at J, with 9 bases between the two ends. This CDR3 has 14 residues. The DNA of the CDR3 is TGTGCCAGCAGCCTGACTACTAGCACAGATACGCAGTATTTT. Protein: CASSLTTSTDTQYF.

The CDR3 protein is CASSGGLAGGFAYNEQFF. CDR3 nucleotides: TGTGCCAGCAGCGGAGGACTAGCGGGAGGCTTCGCCTACAATGAGCAGTTCTTC. The V call is TRBV9, the J call TRBJ2-1; 14 bases align to TRBD2. Trimming at V came to 3 bases and at J to 2 bases, leaving 7 bases not matched to a gene. CDR1 is SGDLS and CDR2 is YYNGEE in the germline V gene. The CDR3 covers 18 residues.

Concerning this clone itself: The junction and the germline gene differ at one end; a read error may be behind it. The chain uses TRBV7-9 and TRBJ1-1; D gene ambiguous. The CDR3 is made up of 14 amino acids. CDR1 is SEHNR, CDR2 FQNEAQ, per germline (reference sequence). In DNA, the CDR3 is TGTTCCAGCAGCTTAGGCGGGGTCAGCACTGAAGCTTTCTTT. Its translation is CSSSLGGVSTEAFF.

This clone occurred once. The genes are TRBV5-4 and TRBJ1-2; D is unclear. Per the germline V gene, CDR1 is SGHNT and CDR2 is YYREEE (reference sequence). This CDR3 region has 14 residues. V was pared by 3 bases and J by 0 bases, with 9 bases between. This CDR3 reads CASSSKQTNYGYTF. CDR3 nucleotides: TGTGCCAGCAGCTCTAAACAGACTAACTATGGCTACACCTTC.

The V call is TRBV4-1, the J call TRBJ2-7, with D possibly matching TRBD2 (5 bases). V was clipped by 5 bases and J by 2 bases, with 16 bases between them. Germline values: CDR1 MGHRA, CDR2 YSYEKL. CDR3 length: 15 amino acids. DNA for the CDR3: TGCGCCAGCAGCGAAGTTGTCGGGGAAACCTACGAGCAGTACTTC. It translates to CASSEVVGETYEQYF.